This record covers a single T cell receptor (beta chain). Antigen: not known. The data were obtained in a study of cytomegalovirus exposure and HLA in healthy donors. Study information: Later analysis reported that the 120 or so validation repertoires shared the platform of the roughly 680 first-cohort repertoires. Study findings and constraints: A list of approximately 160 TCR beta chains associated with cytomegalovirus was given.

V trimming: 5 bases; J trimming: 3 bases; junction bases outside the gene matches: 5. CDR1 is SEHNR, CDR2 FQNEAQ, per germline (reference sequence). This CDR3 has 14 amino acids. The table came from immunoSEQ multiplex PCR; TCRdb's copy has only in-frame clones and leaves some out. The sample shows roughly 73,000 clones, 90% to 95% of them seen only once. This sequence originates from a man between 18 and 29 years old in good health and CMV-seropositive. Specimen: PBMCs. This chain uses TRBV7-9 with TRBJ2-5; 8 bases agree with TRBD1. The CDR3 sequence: CASSPPTGEETQYF. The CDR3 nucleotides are TGTGCCAGCAGCCCTCCGACAGGGGAAGAGACCCAGTACTTC.